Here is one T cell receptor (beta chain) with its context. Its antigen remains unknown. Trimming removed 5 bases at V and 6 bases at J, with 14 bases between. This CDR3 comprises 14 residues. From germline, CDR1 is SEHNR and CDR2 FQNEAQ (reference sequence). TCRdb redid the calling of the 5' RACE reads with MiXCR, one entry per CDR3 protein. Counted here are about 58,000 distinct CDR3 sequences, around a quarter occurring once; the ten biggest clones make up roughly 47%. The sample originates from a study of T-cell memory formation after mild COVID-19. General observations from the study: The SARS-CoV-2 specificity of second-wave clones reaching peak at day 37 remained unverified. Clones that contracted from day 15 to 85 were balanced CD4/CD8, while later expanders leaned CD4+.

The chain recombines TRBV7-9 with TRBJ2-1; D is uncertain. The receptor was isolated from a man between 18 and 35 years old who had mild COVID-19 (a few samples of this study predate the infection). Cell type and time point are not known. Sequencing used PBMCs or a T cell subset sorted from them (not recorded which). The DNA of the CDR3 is TGTGCCAGCAGCCCGTTGACCTTGGGCAATGAGCAGTTCTTC. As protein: CASSPLTLGNEQFF. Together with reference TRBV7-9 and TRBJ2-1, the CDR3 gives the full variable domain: DTGVSQNPRHKITKRGQNVTFRCDPISEHNRLYWYRQTLGQGPEFLTYFQNEAQLEKSRLLSDRFSAERPKGSFSTLEIQRTEQGDSAMYLCASSPLTLGNEQFFGPGTRLTVL.